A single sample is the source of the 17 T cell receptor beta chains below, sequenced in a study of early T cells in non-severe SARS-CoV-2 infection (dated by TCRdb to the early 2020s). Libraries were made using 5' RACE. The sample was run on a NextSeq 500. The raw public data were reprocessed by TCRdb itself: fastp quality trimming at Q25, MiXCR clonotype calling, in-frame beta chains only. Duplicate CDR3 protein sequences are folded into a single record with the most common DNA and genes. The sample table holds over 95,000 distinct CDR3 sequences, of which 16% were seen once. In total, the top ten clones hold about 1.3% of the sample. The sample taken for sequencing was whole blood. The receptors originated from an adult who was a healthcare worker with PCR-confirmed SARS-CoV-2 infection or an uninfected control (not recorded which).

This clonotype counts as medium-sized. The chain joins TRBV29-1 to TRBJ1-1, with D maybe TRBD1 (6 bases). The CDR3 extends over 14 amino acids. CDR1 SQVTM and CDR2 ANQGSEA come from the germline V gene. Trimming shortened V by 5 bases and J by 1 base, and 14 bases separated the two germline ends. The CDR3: CSVFEGGRNTEAFF. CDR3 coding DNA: TGCAGCGTTTTCGAGGGGGGACGGAACACTGAAGCTTTCTTT.

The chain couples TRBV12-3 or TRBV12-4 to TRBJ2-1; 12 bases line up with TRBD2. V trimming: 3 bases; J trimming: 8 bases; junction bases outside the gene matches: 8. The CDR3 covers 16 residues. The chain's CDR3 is CASSLGTSGGRDEQFF. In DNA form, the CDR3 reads TGTGCCAGCAGTTTGGGAACTAGCGGGGGGCGCGATGAGCAGTTCTTC.

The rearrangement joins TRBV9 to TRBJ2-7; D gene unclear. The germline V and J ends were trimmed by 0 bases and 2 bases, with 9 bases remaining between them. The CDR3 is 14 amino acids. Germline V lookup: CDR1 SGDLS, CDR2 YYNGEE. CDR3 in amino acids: CASSVDPDTYEQYF. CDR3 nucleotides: TGTGCCAGCAGCGTAGACCCGGATACCTACGAGCAGTACTTC.

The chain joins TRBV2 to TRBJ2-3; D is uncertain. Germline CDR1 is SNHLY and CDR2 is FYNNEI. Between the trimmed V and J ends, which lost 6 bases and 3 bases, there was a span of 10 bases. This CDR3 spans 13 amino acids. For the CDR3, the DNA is TGTGCCAGCAGCCGCGACCAAACAGATACGCAGTATTTT. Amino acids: CASSRDQTDTQYF. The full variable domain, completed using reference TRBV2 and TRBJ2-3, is EPEVTQTPSHQVTQMGQEVILRCVPISNHLYFYWYRQILGQKVEFLVSFYNNEISEKSEIFDDQFSVERPDGSNFTLKIRSTKLEDSAMYFCASSRDQTDTQYFGPGTRLTVL.

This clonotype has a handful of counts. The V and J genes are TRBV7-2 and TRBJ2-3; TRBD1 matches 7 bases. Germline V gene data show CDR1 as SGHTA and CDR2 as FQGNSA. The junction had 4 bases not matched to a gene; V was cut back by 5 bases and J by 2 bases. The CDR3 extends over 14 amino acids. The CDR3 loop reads CASSRGPLTDTQYF. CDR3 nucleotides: TGTGCCAGCAGCAGGGGGCCCCTCACAGATACGCAGTATTTT.

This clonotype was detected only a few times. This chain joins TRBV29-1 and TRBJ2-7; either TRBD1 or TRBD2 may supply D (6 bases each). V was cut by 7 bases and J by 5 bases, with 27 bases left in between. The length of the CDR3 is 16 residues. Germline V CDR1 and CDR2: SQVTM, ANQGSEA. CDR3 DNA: TGCAGCGCTAATCTTCGGGACCCCGGGGGCCCCGACGAGCAGTACTTC. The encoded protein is CSANLRDPGGPDEQYF.

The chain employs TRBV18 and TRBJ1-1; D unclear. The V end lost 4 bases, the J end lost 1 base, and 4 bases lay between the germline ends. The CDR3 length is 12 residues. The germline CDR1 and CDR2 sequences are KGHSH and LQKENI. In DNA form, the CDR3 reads TGTGCCAGCTCACAGGAGAACACTGAAGCTTTCTTT. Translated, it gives CASSQENTEAFF.

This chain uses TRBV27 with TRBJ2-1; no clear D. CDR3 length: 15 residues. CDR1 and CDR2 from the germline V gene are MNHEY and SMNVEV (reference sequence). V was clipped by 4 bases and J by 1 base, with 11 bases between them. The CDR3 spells CASSSGLQSYNEQFF. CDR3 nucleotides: TGTGCCAGCAGTTCTGGGCTGCAATCCTACAATGAGCAGTTCTTC.

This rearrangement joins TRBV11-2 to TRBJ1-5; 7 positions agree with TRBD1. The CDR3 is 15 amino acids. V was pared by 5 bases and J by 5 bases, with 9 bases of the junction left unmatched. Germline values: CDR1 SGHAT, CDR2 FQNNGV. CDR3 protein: CASSPKTGTHQPQHF. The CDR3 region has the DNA TGTGCCAGCAGCCCCAAGACAGGGACTCATCAGCCCCAGCATTTT.

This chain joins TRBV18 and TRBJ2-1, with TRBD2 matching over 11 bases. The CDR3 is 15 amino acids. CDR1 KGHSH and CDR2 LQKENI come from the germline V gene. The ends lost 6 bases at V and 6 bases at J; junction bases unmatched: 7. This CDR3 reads CASSLTSGGTNEQFF. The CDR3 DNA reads TGTGCCAGCTCCCTTACTAGCGGGGGAACCAATGAGCAGTTCTTC. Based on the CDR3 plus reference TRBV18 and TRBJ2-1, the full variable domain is NAGVMQNPRHLVRRRGQEARLRCSPMKGHSHVYWYRQLPEEGLKFMVYLQKENIIDESGMPKERFSAEFPKEGPSILRIQQVVRGDSAAYFCASSLTSGGTNEQFFGPGTRLTVL.

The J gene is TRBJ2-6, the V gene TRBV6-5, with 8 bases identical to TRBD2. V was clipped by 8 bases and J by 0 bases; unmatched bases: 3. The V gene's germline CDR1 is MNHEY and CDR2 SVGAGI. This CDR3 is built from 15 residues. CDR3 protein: CASRGGSSGANVLTF. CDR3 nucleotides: TGTGCCAGCCGGGGGGGGAGCTCTGGGGCCAACGTCCTGACTTTC.

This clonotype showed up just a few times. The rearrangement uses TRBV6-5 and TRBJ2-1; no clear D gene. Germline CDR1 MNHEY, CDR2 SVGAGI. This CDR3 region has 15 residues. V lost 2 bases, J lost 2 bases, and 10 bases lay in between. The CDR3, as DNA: TGTGCCAGCAGTTACAGGATAACGCCCTACAATGAGCAGTTCTTC. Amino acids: CASSYRITPYNEQFF.

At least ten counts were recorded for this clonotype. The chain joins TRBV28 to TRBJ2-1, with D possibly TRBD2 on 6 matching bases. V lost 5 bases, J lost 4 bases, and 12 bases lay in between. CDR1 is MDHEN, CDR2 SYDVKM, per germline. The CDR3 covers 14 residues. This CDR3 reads CASSPGTYYNEQFF. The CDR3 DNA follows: TGTGCCAGCAGTCCAGGGACTTATTACAATGAGCAGTTCTTC.

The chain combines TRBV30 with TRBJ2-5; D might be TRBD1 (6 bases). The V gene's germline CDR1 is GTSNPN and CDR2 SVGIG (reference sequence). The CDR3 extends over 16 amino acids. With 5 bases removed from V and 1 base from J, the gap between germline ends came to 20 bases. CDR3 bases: TGTGCCTGGGGCGGGTTTCGAGGGGGTATCCAAGAGACCCAGTACTTC. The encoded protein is CAWGGFRGGIQETQYF.

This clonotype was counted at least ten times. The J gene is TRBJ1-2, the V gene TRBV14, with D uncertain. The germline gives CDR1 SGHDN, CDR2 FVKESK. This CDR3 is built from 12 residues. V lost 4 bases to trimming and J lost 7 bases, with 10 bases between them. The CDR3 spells CASSLDPFGYTF. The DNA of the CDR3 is TGTGCCAGCAGCCTAGATCCCTTTGGCTACACCTTC. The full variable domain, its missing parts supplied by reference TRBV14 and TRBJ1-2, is EAGVTQFPSHSVIEKGQTVTLRCDPISGHDNLYWYRRVMGKEIKFLLHFVKESKQDESGMPNNRFLAERTGGTYSTLKVQPAELEDSGVYFCASSLDPFGYTFGSGTRLTVV.

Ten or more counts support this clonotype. CDR3 nucleotides: TGTGCCAGCAGGGAGGAGGAAAAACTGTTTTTT. This codes for CASREEEKLFF. The V gene is TRBV7-9, the J gene TRBJ1-4; D remains unclear. Germline V CDR1 and CDR2: SEHNR, FQNEAQ (reference sequence). This CDR3 region has 11 residues. Trimming removed 6 bases at V and 8 bases at J, with 7 bases between. Full variable domain (missing parts from reference TRBV7-9 and TRBJ1-4): DTGVSQNPRHKITKRGQNVTFRCDPISEHNRLYWYRQTLGQGPEFLTYFQNEAQLEKSRLLSDRFSAERPKGSFSTLEIQRTEQGDSAMYLCASREEEKLFFGSGTQLSVL.

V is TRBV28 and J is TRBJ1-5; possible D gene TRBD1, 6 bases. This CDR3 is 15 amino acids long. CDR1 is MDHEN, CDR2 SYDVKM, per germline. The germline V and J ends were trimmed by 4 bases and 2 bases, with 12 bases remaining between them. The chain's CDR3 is CASSSPSGGNQPQHF. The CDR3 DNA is TGTGCCAGCAGTTCGCCTTCAGGGGGCAATCAGCCCCAGCATTTT.